The 15 T cell receptor beta chains below all came from one sample that was sequenced in a study of cytomegalovirus exposure and HLA in healthy donors. Both 60 Vbeta primers and 13 Jbeta primers went into the PCR. The assay was immunoSEQ multiplex PCR, and TCRdb's table has in-frame clones only and misses some. The listing records roughly 40,000 clones. Sequenced: PBMCs. Source of these receptors: a man aged 25-40 years in good health and CMV-seronegative.

The chain is built from TRBV6-5 and TRBJ2-1; no firm D call. CDR3 length: 15 residues. The germline CDR1 and CDR2 sequences are MNHEY and SVGAGI. The V and J ends lost 0 bases and 5 bases respectively, with 11 bases between them. The DNA of the CDR3 is TGTGCCAGCAGTTACTCGAGTTGGCAGGACAATGAGCAGTTCTTC. Residues: CASSYSSWQDNEQFF.

The chain couples TRBV13 to TRBJ2-3; 8 nucleotides line up with TRBD2. This CDR3 has 14 amino acids. The V and J ends lost 3 bases and 5 bases, in that order; junction bases with no gene match: 4. Germline CDR1 PRHDT, CDR2 FYEKMQ (reference sequence). The CDR3 reads CASSFGRVIDTQYF. The CDR3 DNA follows: TGTGCCAGCAGCTTCGGGAGGGTTATAGATACGCAGTATTTT.

V and J are TRBV4-2 and TRBJ1-5; tentative D call: TRBD1 (6 bases). This CDR3 spans 16 amino acids. The V gene's germline CDR1 is LGHNA and CDR2 YNFKEQ. The V end was cut by 0 bases, the J end by 6 bases, with 15 bases between. CDR3 in DNA: TGTGCCAGCAGCCAAGAGGGCAGGGGATCGGGTCAGCCCCAGCATTTT. The encoded protein is CASSQEGRGSGQPQHF.

V usage is TRBV4-2 and J usage is TRBJ1-1, with D tentatively TRBD1 (5 bases). This CDR3 region has 14 residues. Between the trimmed V and J ends, which lost 0 bases and 4 bases, there was a span of 9 bases. Germline V CDR1 and CDR2: LGHNA, YNFKEQ. Here the CDR3 reads CASSQEGGTTEAFF. The CDR3 nucleotides read TGTGCCAGCAGCCAAGAGGGAGGGACCACTGAAGCTTTCTTT.

This chain uses TRBV5-5 with TRBJ1-1; 9 bases align to TRBD1. Germline CDR1 and CDR2: SGHKS and YYEKEE (reference sequence). V shed 5 bases, J shed 5 bases, and the junction held 4 bases outside the gene matches. The CDR3 has 13 residues. The CDR3 is CASRWTGETEAFF. CDR3 sequence (DNA): TGTGCCAGCAGATGGACAGGGGAGACTGAAGCTTTCTTT.

This chain links TRBV4-1 with TRBJ1-5; possibly TRBD1 for D (6 bases). The CDR3 is made up of 17 amino acids. Germline V gives CDR1 MGHRA, CDR2 YSYEKL. Trimming removed 0 bases from V and 4 bases from J, with 16 bases in between. This CDR3 is CASSQDGGAVRNQPQHF. The CDR3 DNA is TGCGCCAGCAGCCAAGACGGGGGGGCCGTAAGAAATCAGCCCCAGCATTTT.

This chain links TRBV7-7 with TRBJ2-2; maybe TRBD1 (5 bases). The CDR3 sequence is 15 residues long. V shed 5 bases and J shed 5 bases, with 15 bases lying between them. Germline CDR1 SSHAT, CDR2 FNYEAQ (reference sequence). DNA for the CDR3: TGTGCCAGCAGCCCGGGTCTAAGGGGTACCGGGGAGCTGTTTTTT. It codes for CASSPGLRGTGELFF.

J is TRBJ1-5 and V is TRBV4-3, with 7 bases lining up with TRBD1. With 0 bases clipped from V and 5 bases from J, the junction kept 4 bases outside the gene matches. This CDR3 has 15 residues. Germline CDR1 and CDR2: LGHNA and YSLEER. The CDR3 sequence is CASSQDRTGHQPQHF. CDR3 sequence (DNA): TGCGCCAGCAGCCAAGATAGGACAGGCCATCAGCCCCAGCATTTT.

This sequence joins TRBV4-3 and TRBJ2-2; 7 bases align to TRBD1. In germline, CDR1 is LGHNA, CDR2 YSLEER. The V and J ends lost 0 bases and 1 base, in that order; junction bases with no gene match: 5. The CDR3 extends over 17 amino acids. In DNA form, the CDR3 reads TGCGCCAGCAGCCAAGAAGTAGGGGGCGAGAACACCGGGGAGCTGTTTTTT. Its translation: CASSQEVGGENTGELFF.

The genes are TRBV19 and TRBJ2-1; tentative D call: TRBD2 (5 bases). The germline V and J ends were trimmed by 4 bases and 2 bases, with 12 bases remaining between them. The CDR3 loop spans 15 amino acids. In germline, CDR1 is LNHDA, CDR2 SQIVND (reference sequence). CDR3 DNA: TGTGCCAGTAGTACCCGGACTGGGACCTACAATGAGCAGTTCTTC. Translating gives CASSTRTGTYNEQFF. The complete variable domain, with remaining parts taken from reference TRBV19 and TRBJ2-1, reads DGGITQSPKYLFRKEGQNVTLSCEQNLNHDAMYWYRQDPGQGLRLIYYSQIVNDFQKGDIAEGYSVSREKKESFPLTVTSAQKNPTAFYLCASSTRTGTYNEQFFGPGTRLTVL.

This chain connects TRBV29-1 to TRBJ2-7; 10 positions agree with TRBD2. CDR1 is SQVTM and CDR2 is ANQGSEA in the germline V gene. With V trimmed by 8 bases and J by 4 bases, 11 bases remained unmatched. The CDR3 has 14 amino acids. The CDR3 loop is CSPGLPSGSYEQYF. The CDR3 nucleotides are TGCAGCCCCGGGCTTCCTAGCGGGAGTTACGAGCAGTACTTC.

A remark on this clone: The same CDR3 also results from other DNA sequences found in this sample. The chain joins TRBV30 to TRBJ1-6, with 7 bases fitting TRBD1. V was clipped by 5 bases and J by 7 bases; unmatched bases: 2. Germline CDR1 GTSNPN, CDR2 SVGIG (reference sequence). The CDR3 runs to 12 residues. In nucleotides, the CDR3 is TGTGCCTGGGACAGGGTAAATTCACCCCTCCACTTT. It codes for CAWDRVNSPLHF.

This chain uses TRBV18 with TRBJ1-2; tentatively, D is TRBD1 (5 bases). V was pared by 1 base and J by 9 bases, with 18 bases between. Germline assignment: CDR1 KGHSH and CDR2 LQKENI. The CDR3 covers 15 residues. CDR3 in DNA: TGTGCCAGCTCACCACAAGGGTTGCGGGACGGGAGCTACACCTTC. As protein: CASSPQGLRDGSYTF.

The CDR3, as DNA: TGTGCCAGCAGCGTAGGCCTAGCGGGTGAGACCCAGTACTTC. Amino acid sequence: CASSVGLAGETQYF. V usage is TRBV9 and J usage is TRBJ2-5, with TRBD2 matching over 8 bases. This CDR3 comprises 14 residues. Germline CDR1 is SGDLS and CDR2 is YYNGEE. The J segment lost 5 bases and the V segment lost 0 bases, leaving 3 bases of the junction unmatched. The full variable domain, with the rest looked up from reference TRBV9 and TRBJ2-5, is DSGVTQTPKHLITATGQRVTLRCSPRSGDLSVYWYQQSLDQGLQFLIQYYNGEERAKGNILERFSAQQFPDLHSELNLSSLELGDSALYFCASSVGLAGETQYFGPGTRLLVL.

The V gene is TRBV11-2, the J gene TRBJ1-1, with D maybe TRBD1 (6 bases). Germline-derived CDR1 and CDR2 are SGHAT and FQNNGV. The germline V and J ends were trimmed by 5 bases and 5 bases, with 15 bases remaining between them. The CDR3 length is 14 residues. The CDR3 nucleotides are TGTGCCAGCAGCCCCCGGGGGGCCCGGACTGAAGCTTTCTTT. Encoded protein: CASSPRGARTEAFF.